This TCR beta chain stems from a study of PD-L1 blockade in urothelial cancer. Generated by immunoSEQ multiplex PCR, the TCRdb table keeps only in-frame clones and is missing some. The sample has approximately 44,000 clones; about 90% are singletons. V lost 5 bases and J lost 4; bases outside the gene matches: 8. The CDR3 runs to 15 residues. Germline lookup yields CDR1 LNHDA and CDR2 SQIVND (reference sequence). Time point in this sample: peripheral blood 6 weeks after treatment start. Patients presented with locally advanced or metastatic urothelial carcinoma. This specimen was PBMCs, taken around atezolizumab (anti-PD-L1) treatment. The TCR comes from a man in his 70s with urothelial cancer. The chain joins TRBV19 to TRBJ1-1, with 9 bases aligning to TRBD1. The CDR3 here is CASSRTGEVGTEAFF. In DNA form, the CDR3 reads TGTGCCAGTAGTCGGACAGGGGAGGTCGGCACTGAAGCTTTCTTT.